This TCR beta chain originates from a study of tumor and adjacent non-tumor tissue in lung cancer. V lost 2 bases to trimming and J lost 1 base; unmatched junction nucleotides: 4. The CDR3 is 16 residues long. Germline loops: CDR1 LGHNA, CDR2 YSLEER. This clonotype appeared a few times. Three rounds of nested PCR, following a modified ARM-PCR protocol, produced the TCRbeta library. TCRdb re-called the multiplex PCR reads with MiXCR, one entry per CDR3 protein. This table holds more than 95,000 distinct CDR3 sequences, about 66% found once. No cell sorting was done before RNA was extracted from the tissue.

This TCR was sampled from a man in his thirties or forties with non-small cell lung cancer. This chain uses TRBV4-3 with TRBJ2-2; TRBD2 matches at 7 bases. The sequencing sample was made of lung tumor tissue. In DNA, the CDR3 is TGCGCCAGCAGCCAACGTCTAGCGGTGAACACCGGGGAGCTGTTTTTT. This gives the protein CASSQRLAVNTGELFF.